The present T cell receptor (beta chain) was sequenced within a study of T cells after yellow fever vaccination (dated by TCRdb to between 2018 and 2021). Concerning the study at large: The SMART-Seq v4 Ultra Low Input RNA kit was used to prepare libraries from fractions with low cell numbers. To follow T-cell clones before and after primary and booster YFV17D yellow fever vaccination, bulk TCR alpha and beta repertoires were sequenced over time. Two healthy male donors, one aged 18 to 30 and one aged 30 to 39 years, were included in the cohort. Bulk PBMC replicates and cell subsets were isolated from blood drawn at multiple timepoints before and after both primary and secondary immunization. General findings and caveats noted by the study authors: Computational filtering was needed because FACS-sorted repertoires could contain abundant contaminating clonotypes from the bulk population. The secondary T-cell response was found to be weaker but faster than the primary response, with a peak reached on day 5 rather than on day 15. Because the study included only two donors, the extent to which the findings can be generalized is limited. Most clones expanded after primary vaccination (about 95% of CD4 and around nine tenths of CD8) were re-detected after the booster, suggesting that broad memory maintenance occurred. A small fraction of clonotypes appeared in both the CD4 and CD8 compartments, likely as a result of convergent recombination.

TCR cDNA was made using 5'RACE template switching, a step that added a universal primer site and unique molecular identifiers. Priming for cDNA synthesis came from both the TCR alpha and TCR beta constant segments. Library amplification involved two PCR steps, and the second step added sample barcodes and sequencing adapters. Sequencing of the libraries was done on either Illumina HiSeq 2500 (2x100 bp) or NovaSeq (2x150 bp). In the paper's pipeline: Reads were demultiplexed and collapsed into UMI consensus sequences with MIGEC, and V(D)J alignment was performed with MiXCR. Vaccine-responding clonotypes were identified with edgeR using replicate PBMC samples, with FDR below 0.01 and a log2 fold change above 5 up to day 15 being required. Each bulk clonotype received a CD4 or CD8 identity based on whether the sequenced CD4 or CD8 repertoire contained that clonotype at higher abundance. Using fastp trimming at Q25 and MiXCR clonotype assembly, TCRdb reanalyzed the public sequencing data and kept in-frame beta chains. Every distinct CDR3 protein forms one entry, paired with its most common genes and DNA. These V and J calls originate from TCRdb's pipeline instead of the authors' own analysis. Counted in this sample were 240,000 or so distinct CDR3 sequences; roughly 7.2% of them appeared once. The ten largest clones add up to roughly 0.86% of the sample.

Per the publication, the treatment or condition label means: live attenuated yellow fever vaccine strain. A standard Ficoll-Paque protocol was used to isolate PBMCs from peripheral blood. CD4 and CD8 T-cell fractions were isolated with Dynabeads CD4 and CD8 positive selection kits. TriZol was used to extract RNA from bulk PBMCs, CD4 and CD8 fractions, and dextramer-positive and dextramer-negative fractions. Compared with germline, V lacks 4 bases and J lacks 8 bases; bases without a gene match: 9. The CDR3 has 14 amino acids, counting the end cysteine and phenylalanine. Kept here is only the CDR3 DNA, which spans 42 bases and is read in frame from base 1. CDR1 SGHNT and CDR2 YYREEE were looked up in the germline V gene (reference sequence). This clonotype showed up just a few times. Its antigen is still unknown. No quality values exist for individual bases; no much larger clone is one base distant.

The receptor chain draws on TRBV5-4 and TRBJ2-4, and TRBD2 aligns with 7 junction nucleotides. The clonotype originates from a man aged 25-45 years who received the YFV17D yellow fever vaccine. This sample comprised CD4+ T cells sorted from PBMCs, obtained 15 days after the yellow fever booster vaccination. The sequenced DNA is TGTGCCAGCAGCATCGAGGGCGGGAGTTACATTCAGTACTTC. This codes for CASSIEGGSYIQYF.